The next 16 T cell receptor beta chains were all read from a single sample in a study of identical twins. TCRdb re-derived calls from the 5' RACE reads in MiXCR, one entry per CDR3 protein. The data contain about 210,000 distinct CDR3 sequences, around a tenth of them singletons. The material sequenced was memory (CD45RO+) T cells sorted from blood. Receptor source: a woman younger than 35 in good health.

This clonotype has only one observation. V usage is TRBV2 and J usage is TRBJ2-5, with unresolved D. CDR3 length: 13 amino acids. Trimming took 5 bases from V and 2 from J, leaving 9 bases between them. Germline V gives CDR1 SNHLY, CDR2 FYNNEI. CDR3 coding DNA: TGTGCCAGCAGTCTGACATATCAAGAGACCCAGTACTTC. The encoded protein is CASSLTYQETQYF.

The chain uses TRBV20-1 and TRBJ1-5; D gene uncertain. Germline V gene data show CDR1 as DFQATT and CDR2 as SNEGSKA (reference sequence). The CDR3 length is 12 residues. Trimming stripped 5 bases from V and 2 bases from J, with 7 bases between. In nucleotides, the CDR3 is TGCAGTGCTGGGGAGGGCAATCAGCCCCAGCATTTT. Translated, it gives CSAGEGNQPQHF.

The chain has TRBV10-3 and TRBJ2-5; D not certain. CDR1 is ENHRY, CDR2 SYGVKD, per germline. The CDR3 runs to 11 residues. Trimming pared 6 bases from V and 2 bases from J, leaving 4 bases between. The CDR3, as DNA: TGTGCCATCAGGGTACAAGAGACCCAGTACTTC. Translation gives CAIRVQETQYF.

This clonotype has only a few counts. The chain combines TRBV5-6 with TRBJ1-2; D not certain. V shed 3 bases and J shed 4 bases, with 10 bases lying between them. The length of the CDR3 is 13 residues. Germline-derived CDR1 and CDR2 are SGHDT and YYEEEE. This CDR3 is CASSSNARYGYTF. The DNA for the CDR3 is TGTGCCAGCAGCTCAAACGCCCGCTATGGCTACACCTTC.

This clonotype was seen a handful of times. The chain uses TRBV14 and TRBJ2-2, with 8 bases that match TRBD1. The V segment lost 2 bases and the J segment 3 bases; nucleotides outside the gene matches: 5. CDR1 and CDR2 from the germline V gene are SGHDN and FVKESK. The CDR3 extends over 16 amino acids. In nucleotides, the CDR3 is TGTGCCAGCAGCCAACTTCAGGGGGCCTACACCGGGGAGCTGTTTTTT. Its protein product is CASSQLQGAYTGELFF.

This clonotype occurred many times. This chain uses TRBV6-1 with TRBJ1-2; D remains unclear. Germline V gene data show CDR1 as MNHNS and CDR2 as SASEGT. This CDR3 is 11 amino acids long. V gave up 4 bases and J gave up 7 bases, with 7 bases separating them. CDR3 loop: CASSVLIGYTF. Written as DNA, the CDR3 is TGTGCCAGCAGTGTTTTGATTGGCTACACCTTC.

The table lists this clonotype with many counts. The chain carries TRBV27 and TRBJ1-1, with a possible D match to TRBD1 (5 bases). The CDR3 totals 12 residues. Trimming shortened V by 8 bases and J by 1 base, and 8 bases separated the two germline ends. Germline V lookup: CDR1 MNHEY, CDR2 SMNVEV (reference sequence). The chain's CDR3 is CASGRENTEAFF. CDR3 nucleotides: TGTGCCAGCGGCAGGGAGAACACTGAAGCTTTCTTT.

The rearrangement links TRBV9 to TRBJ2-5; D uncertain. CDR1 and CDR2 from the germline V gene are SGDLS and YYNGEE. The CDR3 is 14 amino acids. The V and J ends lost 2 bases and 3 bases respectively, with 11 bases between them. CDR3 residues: CASSVVGGEETQYF. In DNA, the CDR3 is TGTGCCAGCAGCGTTGTTGGCGGAGAAGAGACCCAGTACTTC. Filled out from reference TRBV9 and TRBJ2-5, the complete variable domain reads DSGVTQTPKHLITATGQRVTLRCSPRSGDLSVYWYQQSLDQGLQFLIQYYNGEERAKGNILERFSAQQFPDLHSELNLSSLELGDSALYFCASSVVGGEETQYFGPGTRLLVL.

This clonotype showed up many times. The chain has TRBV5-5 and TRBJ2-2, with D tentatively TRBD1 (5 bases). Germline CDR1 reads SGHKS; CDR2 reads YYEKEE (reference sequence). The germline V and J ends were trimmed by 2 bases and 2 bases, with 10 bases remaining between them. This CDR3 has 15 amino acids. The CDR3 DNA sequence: TGTGCCAGCAGCTTTGCGCAGGGAAACACCGGGGAGCTGTTTTTT. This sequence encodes CASSFAQGNTGELFF.

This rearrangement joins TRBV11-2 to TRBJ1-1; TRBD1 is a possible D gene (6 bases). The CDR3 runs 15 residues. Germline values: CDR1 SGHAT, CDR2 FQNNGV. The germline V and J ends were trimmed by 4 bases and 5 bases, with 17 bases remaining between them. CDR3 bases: TGTGCCAGCAGCTCACCGACAGGCGGTAAGACTGAAGCTTTCTTT. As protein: CASSSPTGGKTEAFF. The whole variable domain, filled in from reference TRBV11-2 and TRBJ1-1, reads EAGVAQSPRYKIIEKRQSVAFWCNPISGHATLYWYQQILGQGPKLLIQFQNNGVVDDSQLPKDRFSAERLKGVDSTLKIQPAKLEDSAVYLCASSSPTGGKTEAFFGQGTRLTVV.

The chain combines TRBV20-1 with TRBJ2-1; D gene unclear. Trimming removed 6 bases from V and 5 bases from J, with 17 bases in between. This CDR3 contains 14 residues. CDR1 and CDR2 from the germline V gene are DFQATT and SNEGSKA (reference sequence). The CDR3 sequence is CSATPIALNNEQFF. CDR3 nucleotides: TGCAGTGCCACCCCAATCGCCTTGAACAATGAGCAGTTCTTC.

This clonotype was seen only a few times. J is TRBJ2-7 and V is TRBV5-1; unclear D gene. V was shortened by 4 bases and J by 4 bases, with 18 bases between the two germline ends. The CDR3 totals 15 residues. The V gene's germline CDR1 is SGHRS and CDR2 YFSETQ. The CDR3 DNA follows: TGCGCCAGCAGCCCCGTTCCCGGCGGCGGTTACGAGCAGTACTTC. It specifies CASSPVPGGGYEQYF.

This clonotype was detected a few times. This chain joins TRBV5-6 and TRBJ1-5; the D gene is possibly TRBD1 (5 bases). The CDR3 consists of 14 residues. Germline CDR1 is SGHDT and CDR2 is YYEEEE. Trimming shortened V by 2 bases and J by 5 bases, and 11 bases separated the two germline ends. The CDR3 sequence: CASSLSGLYQPQHF. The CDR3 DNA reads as TGTGCCAGCAGCTTATCAGGGTTATATCAGCCCCAGCATTTT.

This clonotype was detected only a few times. The CDR3 DNA reads as TGCGCCAGCAGCTTGGCCGCCTCGGGAAGCACTGAAGCTTTCTTT. Its translation: CASSLAASGSTEAFF. The V gene is TRBV5-1, the J gene TRBJ1-1; no definite D call. Trimming took off 0 bases at V and 4 bases at J, with 13 bases between the two ends. Germline CDR1 SGHRS, CDR2 YFSETQ. This CDR3 has 15 amino acids.

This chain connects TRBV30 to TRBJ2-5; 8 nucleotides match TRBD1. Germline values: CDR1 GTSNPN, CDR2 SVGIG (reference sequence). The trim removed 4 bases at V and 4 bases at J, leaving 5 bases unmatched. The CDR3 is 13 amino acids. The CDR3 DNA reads TGTGCCTGGACAGGGGGCATCGGAGAGACCCAGTACTTC. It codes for CAWTGGIGETQYF.

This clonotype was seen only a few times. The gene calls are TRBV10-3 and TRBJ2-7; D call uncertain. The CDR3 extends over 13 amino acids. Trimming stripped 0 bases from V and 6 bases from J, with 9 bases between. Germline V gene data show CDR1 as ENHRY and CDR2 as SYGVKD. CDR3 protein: CAISESSGTEQYF. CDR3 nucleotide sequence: TGTGCCATCAGTGAGTCGAGTGGCACCGAGCAGTACTTC.